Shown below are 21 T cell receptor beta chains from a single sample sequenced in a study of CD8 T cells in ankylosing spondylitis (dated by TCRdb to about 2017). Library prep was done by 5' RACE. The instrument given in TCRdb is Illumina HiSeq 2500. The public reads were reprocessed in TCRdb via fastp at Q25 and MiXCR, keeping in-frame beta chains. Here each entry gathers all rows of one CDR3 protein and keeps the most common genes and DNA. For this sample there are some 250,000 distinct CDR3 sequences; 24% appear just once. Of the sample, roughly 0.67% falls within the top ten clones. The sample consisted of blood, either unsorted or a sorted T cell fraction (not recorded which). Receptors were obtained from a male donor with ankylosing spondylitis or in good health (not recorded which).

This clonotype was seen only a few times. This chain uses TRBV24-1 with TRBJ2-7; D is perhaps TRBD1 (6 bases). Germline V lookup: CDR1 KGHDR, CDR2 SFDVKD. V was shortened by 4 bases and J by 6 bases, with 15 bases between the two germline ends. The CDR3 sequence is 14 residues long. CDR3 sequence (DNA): TGTGCCACCAGTGACCGGACAGTAGGGGCCGAGCAGTACTTC. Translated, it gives CATSDRTVGAEQYF.

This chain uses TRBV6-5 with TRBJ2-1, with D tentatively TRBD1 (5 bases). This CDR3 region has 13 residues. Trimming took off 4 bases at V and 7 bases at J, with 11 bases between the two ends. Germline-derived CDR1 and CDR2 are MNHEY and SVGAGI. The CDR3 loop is CASSSATVNEQFF. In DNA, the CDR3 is TGTGCCAGCAGTTCCGCGACAGTAAATGAGCAGTTCTTC.

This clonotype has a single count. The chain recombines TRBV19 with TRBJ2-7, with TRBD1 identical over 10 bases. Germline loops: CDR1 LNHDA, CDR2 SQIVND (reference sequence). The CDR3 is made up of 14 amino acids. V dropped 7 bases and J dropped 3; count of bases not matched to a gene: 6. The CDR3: CASTLGTGDYEQYF. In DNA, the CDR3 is TGTGCCAGTACCCTCGGGACAGGGGACTACGAGCAGTACTTC.

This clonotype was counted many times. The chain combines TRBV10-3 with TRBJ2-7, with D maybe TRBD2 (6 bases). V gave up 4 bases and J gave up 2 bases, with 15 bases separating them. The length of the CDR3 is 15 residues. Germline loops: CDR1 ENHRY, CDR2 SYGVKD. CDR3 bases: TGTGCCATCAGTGCCTGGCGCGGGGAAGCCTACGAGCAGTACTTC. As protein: CAISAWRGEAYEQYF.

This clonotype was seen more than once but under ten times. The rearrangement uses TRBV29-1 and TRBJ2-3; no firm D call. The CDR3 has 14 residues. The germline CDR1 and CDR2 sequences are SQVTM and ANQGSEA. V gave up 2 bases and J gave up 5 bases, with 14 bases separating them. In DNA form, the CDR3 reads TGCAGCGTTGAAACTCTCGGACCGCAAGATACGCAGTATTTT. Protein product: CSVETLGPQDTQYF.

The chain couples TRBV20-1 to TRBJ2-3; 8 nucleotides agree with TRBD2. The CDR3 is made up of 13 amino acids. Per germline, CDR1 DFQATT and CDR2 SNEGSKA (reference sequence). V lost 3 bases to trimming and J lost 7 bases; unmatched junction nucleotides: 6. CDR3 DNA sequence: TGCAGTGCTAGGCCTAGCGGGCCCTATACGCAGTATTTT. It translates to CSARPSGPYTQYF.

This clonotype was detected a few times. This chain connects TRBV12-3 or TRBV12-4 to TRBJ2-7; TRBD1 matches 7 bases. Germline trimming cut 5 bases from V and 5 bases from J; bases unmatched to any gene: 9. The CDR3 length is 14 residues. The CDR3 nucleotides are TGTGCCAGCAGTCTCGACAGGGCTAGGAACGAGCAGTACTTC. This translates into CASSLDRARNEQYF.

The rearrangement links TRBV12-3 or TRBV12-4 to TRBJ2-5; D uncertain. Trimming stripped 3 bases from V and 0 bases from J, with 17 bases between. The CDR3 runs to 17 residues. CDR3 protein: CASSFRWTKDNQETQYF. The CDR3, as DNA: TGTGCCAGCAGTTTCCGATGGACGAAGGATAACCAAGAGACCCAGTACTTC.

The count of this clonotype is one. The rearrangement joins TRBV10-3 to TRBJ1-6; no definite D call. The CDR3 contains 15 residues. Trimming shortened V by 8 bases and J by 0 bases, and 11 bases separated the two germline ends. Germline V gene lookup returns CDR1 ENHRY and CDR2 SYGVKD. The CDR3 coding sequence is TGTGCCATCGGGGAGGGAAACTCCTATAATTCACCCCTCCACTTT. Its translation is CAIGEGNSYNSPLHF.

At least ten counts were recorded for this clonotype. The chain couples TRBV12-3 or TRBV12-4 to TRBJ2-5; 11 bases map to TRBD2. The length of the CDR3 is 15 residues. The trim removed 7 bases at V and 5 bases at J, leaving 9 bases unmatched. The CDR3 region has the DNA TGTGCCAGCACCCCTAGCGGGGGGTTTCGGGAGACCCAGTACTTC. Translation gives CASTPSGGFRETQYF.

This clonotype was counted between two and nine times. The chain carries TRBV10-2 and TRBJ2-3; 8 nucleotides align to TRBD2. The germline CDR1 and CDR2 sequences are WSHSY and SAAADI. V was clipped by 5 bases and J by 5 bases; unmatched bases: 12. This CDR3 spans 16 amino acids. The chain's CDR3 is CASSHRGGSRGDTQYF. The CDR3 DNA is TGCGCCAGCAGTCATCGCGGGGGGAGTCGGGGAGATACGCAGTATTTT.

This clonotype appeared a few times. This chain's CDR3 is CASSYRTSRQETQYF. As DNA, the CDR3 is TGTGCCAGCAGCTATCGGACTAGCCGCCAAGAGACCCAGTACTTC. The chain has TRBV7-8 and TRBJ2-5; TRBD2 agrees at 8 bases. The CDR3 spans 15 residues. The germline V gene encodes CDR1 SGHVS and CDR2 FQNEAQ. Trimming cost V 4 bases and J 1 base; bases outside gene matches: 5.

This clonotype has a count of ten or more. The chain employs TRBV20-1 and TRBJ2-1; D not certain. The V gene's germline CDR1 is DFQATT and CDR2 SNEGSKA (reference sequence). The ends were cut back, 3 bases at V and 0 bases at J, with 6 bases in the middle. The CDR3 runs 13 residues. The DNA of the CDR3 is TGCAGTGCTAGGCGTGTCTCCTACAATGAGCAGTTCTTC. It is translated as CSARRVSYNEQFF.

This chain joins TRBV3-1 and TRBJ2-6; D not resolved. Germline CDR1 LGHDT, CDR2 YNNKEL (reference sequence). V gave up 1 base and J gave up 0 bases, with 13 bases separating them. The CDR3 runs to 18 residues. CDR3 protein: CASSQVYGGDSGANVLTF. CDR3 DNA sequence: TGTGCCAGCAGCCAAGTATATGGCGGAGACTCTGGGGCCAACGTCCTGACTTTC. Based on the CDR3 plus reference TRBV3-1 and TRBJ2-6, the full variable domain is DTAVSQTPKYLVTQMGNDKSIKCEQNLGHDTMYWYKQDSKKFLKIMFSYNNKELIINETVPNRFSPKSPDKAHLNLHINSLELGDSAVYFCASSQVYGGDSGANVLTFGAGSRLTVL.

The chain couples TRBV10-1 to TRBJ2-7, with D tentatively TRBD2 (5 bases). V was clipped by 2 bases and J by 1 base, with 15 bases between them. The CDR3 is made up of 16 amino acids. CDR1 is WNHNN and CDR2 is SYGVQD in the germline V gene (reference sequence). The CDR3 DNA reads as TGCGCCAGCAGTGAGATCCCTACTAGATTATCCTACGAGCAGTACTTC. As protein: CASSEIPTRLSYEQYF.

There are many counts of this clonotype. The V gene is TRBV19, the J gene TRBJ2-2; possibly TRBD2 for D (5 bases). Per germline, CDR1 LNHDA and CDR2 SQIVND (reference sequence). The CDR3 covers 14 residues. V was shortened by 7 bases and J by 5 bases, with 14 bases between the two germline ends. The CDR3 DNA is TGTGCCAGTACACTAGGTGATCGGACCGGGGAGCTGTTTTTT. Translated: CASTLGDRTGELFF.

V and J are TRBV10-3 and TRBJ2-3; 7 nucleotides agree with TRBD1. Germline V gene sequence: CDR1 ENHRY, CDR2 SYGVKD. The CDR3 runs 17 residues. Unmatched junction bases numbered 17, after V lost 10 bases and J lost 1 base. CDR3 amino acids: CATWGLLTGTGTDTQYF. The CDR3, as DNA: TGTGCCACGTGGGGGCTTTTGACCGGGACAGGCACAGATACGCAGTATTTT.

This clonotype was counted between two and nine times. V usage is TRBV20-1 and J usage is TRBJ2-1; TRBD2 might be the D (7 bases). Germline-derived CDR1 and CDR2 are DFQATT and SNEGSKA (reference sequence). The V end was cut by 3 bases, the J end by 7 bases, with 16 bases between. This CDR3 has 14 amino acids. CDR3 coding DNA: TGCAGTGCTAGCATGGGGGGGGGCTTAAATGAGCAGTTCTTC. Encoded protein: CSASMGGGLNEQFF.

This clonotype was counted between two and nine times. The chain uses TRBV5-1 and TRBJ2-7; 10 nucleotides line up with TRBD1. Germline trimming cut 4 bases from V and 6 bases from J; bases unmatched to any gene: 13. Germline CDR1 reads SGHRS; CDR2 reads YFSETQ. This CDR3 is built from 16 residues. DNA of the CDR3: TGCGCCAGCAGCCCGGCGTTCGGGACAGGGGCCTCCGAGCAGTACTTC. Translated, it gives CASSPAFGTGASEQYF.

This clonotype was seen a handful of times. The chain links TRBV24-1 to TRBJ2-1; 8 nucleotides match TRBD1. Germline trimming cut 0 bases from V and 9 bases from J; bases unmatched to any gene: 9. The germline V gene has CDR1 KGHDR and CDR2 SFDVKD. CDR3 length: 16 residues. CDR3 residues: CATSDLRAGGMGEQFF. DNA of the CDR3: TGTGCCACCAGTGATTTGAGGGCAGGGGGCATGGGTGAGCAGTTCTTC.

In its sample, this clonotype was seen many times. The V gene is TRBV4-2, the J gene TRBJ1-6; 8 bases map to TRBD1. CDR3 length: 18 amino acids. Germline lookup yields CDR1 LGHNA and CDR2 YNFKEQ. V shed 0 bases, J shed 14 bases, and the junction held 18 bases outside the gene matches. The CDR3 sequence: CASSQEKGATGGIGSLHF. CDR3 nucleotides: TGTGCCAGCAGCCAAGAGAAAGGCGCTACAGGGGGTATCGGCTCCCTCCACTTT.